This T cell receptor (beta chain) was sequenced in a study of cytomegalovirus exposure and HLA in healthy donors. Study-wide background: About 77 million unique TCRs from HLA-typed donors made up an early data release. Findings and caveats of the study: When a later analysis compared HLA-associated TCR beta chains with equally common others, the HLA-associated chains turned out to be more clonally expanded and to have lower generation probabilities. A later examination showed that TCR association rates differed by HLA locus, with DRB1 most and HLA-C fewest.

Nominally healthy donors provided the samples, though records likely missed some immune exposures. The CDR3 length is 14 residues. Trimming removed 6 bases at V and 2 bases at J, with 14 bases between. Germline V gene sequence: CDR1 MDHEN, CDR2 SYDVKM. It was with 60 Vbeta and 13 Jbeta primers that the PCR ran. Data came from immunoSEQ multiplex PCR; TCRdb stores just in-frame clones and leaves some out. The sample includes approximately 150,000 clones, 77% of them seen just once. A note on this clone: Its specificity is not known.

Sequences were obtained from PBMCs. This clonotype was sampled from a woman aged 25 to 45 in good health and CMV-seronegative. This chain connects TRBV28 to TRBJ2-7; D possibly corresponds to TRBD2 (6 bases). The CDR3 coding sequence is TGTGCCAGCAGGGAGGGACTGCGGCCCTACGAGCAGTACTTC. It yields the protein CASREGLRPYEQYF.